This record covers a single T cell receptor (beta chain). Its target is not known. Germline CDR1 reads SGHRS; CDR2 reads YFSETQ. The V and J ends lost 7 bases and 1 base, in that order; junction bases with no gene match: 15. The CDR3 contains 18 residues. The source of the sample is a study of cytomegalovirus exposure and HLA in healthy donors. Broader study findings: Reportedly, fewer N-insertions than the roughly 690-donor mean appeared in an Asian-associated ancestry cluster in a later analysis.

PCR used 60 Vbeta primers and 13 Jbeta primers. Profiling relied on immunoSEQ multiplex PCR, and the TCRdb table lists in-frame clones only, not all of them. The sample yields about 89,000 clones, 75% to 90% seen once. This sequence joins TRBV5-1 and TRBJ2-7, with 12 nucleotides matching TRBD1. This clonotype was obtained from a man aged 35 to 55 in good health and CMV-seropositive. The sequenced sample consisted of PBMCs. The CDR3 loop reads CASRDPGQGAKRSYEQYF. For the CDR3, the DNA is TGCGCCAGCCGTGATCCGGGACAGGGGGCTAAGAGGTCCTACGAGCAGTACTTC.